The source of this T cell receptor beta chain is a study of OX40 agonist ivuxolimab in advanced cancers. Study summary: Antecedent anti-PD-1, anti-PD-L1 or anti-CTLA-4 therapy was permissible, with 35% to 40% having received some.

About this clone itself: Its antigen is undetermined.

Points from the study as a whole: It was not determined which antigens were specifically recognized by the peripheral T cells that had undergone clonal expansion. Several nonresponders also turned out to have low normalized T-cell clonal expansion.

Exclusion of a patient followed from autoimmune disease history or systemic immunosuppression. The CDR3 covers 15 residues. CDR1 is MNHNS and CDR2 is SASEGT in the germline V gene. The trim removed 6 bases at V and 5 bases at J, leaving 4 bases unmatched. Assay: immunoSEQ multiplex PCR; the TCRdb copy retains only in-frame clones and omits some. The table lists about 67,000 clones, 85% of them singletons. Material: CD4+ or CD8+ T cells sorted from blood, obtained in a trial of the OX40 agonist ivuxolimab. The TCR was taken from an adult with an advanced solid tumor such as melanoma, head and neck, liver or kidney cancer. The genes are TRBV6-1 and TRBJ2-3, with TRBD2 matching over 14 bases. CDR3 loop: CASRPGLAGVDTQYF. The CDR3 DNA reads as TGTGCCAGCAGGCCGGGACTAGCGGGAGTAGATACGCAGTATTTT.